The clone carrying this T cell receptor beta chain was counted between two and nine times. Its target is unknown. This specimen belongs to a study of T cells after yellow fever vaccination. On the study more broadly: Fractions of low cell number were prepared using SMART-Seq v4 Ultra Low Input. General study findings and limits: Few clonotypes appeared in both CD4 and CD8 compartments. A faster peak, day 5 versus 15, was reached by the weaker secondary response.

This CDR3 has 17 residues. Between the trimmed V and J ends, which lost 4 bases and 0 bases, there was a span of 16 bases. TCRdb fed the 5' RACE reads into MiXCR, producing one record per CDR3 protein. The data hold roughly 240,000 distinct CDR3 sequences, with over 6.5% observed a single time. This sequence originates from a man aged 25-40 years who received the YFV17D yellow fever vaccine. The J gene is TRBJ1-3, the V gene TRBV12-3 or TRBV12-4; D is undetermined. The source material was CD4+ T cells sorted from PBMCs, sampled on the day of the yellow fever booster vaccination. This CDR3 reads CASSSLNDLFSGNTIYF. CDR3 nucleotides: TGTGCCAGCAGTTCCCTAAACGACTTATTCTCTGGAAACACCATATATTTT.